The 19 T cell receptor beta chains below come from one sample, sequenced in a study of blood T cell repertoires in COVID-19. Sequencing used immunoSEQ multiplex PCR; TCRdb keeps in-frame clones, though not all of them. The sample shows under 150,000 clones, around 89% of them seen only once. Sequencing was performed on PBMCs or T cells enriched from blood (not recorded which). All receptors come from a woman between 25 and 40 years old with acute COVID-19.

The gene calls are TRBV3-1 (or the pseudogene TRBV3-2) and TRBJ2-7; TRBD1 agrees at 9 bases. The V segment lost 6 bases and the J segment 5 bases; nucleotides outside the gene matches: 8. This CDR3 has 14 residues. Germline CDR1 LGHDT, CDR2 YNNKEL (reference sequence). This chain's CDR3 is CASRPRTGADEQYF. The CDR3 DNA follows: TGTGCCAGCAGACCACGGACAGGGGCGGACGAGCAGTACTTC.

The J gene is TRBJ1-2, the V gene TRBV29-1; unclear D gene. The germline gives CDR1 SQVTM, CDR2 ANQGSEA. V gave up 4 bases and J gave up 6 bases, with 9 bases separating them. CDR3 length: 11 amino acids. The CDR3 spells CSVGEADGYTF. DNA for the CDR3: TGCAGCGTTGGTGAGGCAGATGGCTACACCTTC.

This clone was seen only once. J is TRBJ1-1 and V is TRBV28; 8 bases agree with TRBD1. The trim removed 6 bases at V and 12 bases at J, leaving 6 bases unmatched. The CDR3 totals 11 residues. Germline-derived CDR1 and CDR2 are MDHEN and SYDVKM. The DNA for the CDR3 is TGTGCCAGCAGGTCACAGGGGGGGTCTTTCTTT. Amino acids: CASRSQGGSFF.

The V call is TRBV4-2, the J call TRBJ2-1; maybe TRBD2 (6 bases). Germline assignment: CDR1 LGHNA and CDR2 YNFKEQ. The CDR3 length is 17 residues. Deletions cut 0 bases from V and 0 bases from J, with 12 bases between. In DNA, the CDR3 is TGTGCCAGCAGCCAAGATCGGACGGGGGTCTCCTACAATGAGCAGTTCTTC. The encoded protein is CASSQDRTGVSYNEQFF.

The J gene is TRBJ2-1, the V gene TRBV10-3; 7 bases line up with TRBD1. This CDR3 is 15 amino acids long. Germline V CDR1 and CDR2: ENHRY, SYGVKD. Trimming cost V 2 bases and J 4 bases; bases outside gene matches: 5. CDR3 nucleotides: TGTGCCATCAGTGAGGATGGGGGACAGTACAATGAGCAGTTCTTC. Translation gives CAISEDGGQYNEQFF.

The chain combines TRBV10-3 with TRBJ1-1, with 8 bases aligning to TRBD1. CDR3 length equals 15 residues. V shed 6 bases and J 0 bases; nucleotides not matched to a gene: 6. CDR1 is ENHRY, CDR2 SYGVKD, per germline. The CDR3 sequence: CAIRADRGMNTEAFF. CDR3 DNA sequence: TGTGCCATCAGAGCCGACAGGGGAATGAACACTGAAGCTTTCTTT.

There are many counts of this clone. This chain uses TRBV7-2 with TRBJ2-5; 11 bases line up with TRBD1. The CDR3 consists of 15 residues. Germline values: CDR1 SGHTA, CDR2 FQGNSA. With 5 bases clipped from V and 5 bases from J, the junction kept 7 bases outside the gene matches. In DNA form, the CDR3 reads TGTGCCAGCAGCACGGGACAGGGGGGGACGGAGACCCAGTACTTC. Its protein product is CASSTGQGGTETQYF.

CDR3 DNA: TGTGCCAGCAGTTTCGGGACTAGCCTATACAATGAGCAGTTCTTC. It yields the protein CASSFGTSLYNEQFF. The chain joins TRBV27 to TRBJ2-1, with 9 bases identical to TRBD2. This CDR3 is built from 15 residues. The V and J ends lost 3 bases and 4 bases, in that order; junction bases with no gene match: 4. Germline CDR1 is MNHEY and CDR2 is SMNVEV (reference sequence).

J is TRBJ1-2 and V is TRBV30; tentative D call: TRBD1 (6 bases). Germline V gene data show CDR1 as GTSNPN and CDR2 as SVGIG (reference sequence). The CDR3 runs to 12 residues. Trimming took off 8 bases at V and 2 bases at J, with 12 bases between the two ends. The chain's CDR3 is CAVGDNNYGYTF. Here the CDR3 DNA reads TGTGCCGTGGGGGACAACAACTATGGCTACACCTTC.

This clone has just a few counts. The chain is built from TRBV19 and TRBJ2-7; D is uncertain. The CDR3 is 13 residues long. Germline CDR1 LNHDA, CDR2 SQIVND (reference sequence). Trimming pared 4 bases from V and 3 bases from J, leaving 10 bases between. CDR3 DNA sequence: TGTGCCAGTAGTACTAGTTCTCTCTACGAGCAGTACTTC. Its translation: CASSTSSLYEQYF. Combining the CDR3 with reference TRBV19 and TRBJ2-7 gives the whole variable domain DGGITQSPKYLFRKEGQNVTLSCEQNLNHDAMYWYRQDPGQGLRLIYYSQIVNDFQKGDIAEGYSVSREKKESFPLTVTSAQKNPTAFYLCASSTSSLYEQYFGPGTRLTVT.

The rearrangement uses TRBV24-1 and TRBJ1-2, with D perhaps TRBD1 (6 bases). Germline lookup yields CDR1 KGHDR and CDR2 SFDVKD. This CDR3 has 14 amino acids. V lost 6 bases, J lost 5 bases, and 15 bases lay in between. The CDR3 DNA reads as TGTGCCACCAGTAATTGGACAGAGGAATATGGCTACACCTTC. Its translation is CATSNWTEEYGYTF.

The chain couples TRBV27 to TRBJ2-7; 7 bases match TRBD1. V lost 2 bases to trimming and J lost 4 bases; unmatched junction nucleotides: 5. Looked up from germline, CDR1 is MNHEY and CDR2 is SMNVEV (reference sequence). CDR3 length: 14 amino acids. DNA of the CDR3: TGTGCCAGCAGTTTAGGGGCCAGGGGGTACGAGCAGTACTTC. Translation: CASSLGARGYEQYF.

V is TRBV28 and J is TRBJ2-2; 7 bases match TRBD1. V shed 7 bases and J 2 bases; nucleotides not matched to a gene: 4. This CDR3 has 14 residues. From germline, CDR1 is MDHEN and CDR2 SYDVKM. In DNA form, the CDR3 reads TGTGCCAGCAAGAGGGGGCGCAACACCGGGGAGCTGTTTTTT. This gives the protein CASKRGRNTGELFF.

The chain couples TRBV7-2 to TRBJ2-7, with D perhaps TRBD1 (6 bases). Germline V gene sequence: CDR1 SGHTA, CDR2 FQGNSA. The CDR3 length is 14 residues. Trimming took off 1 base at V and 6 bases at J, with 13 bases between the two ends. The CDR3 nucleotides read TGTGCCAGCAGCTTAGAACAGGGCCCTCGCGAGCAGTACTTC. Translated, it gives CASSLEQGPREQYF.

This chain uses TRBV5-6 with TRBJ2-5; D may be TRBD2 (5 bases). The V gene lost 2 bases and the J gene lost 6 bases, with 14 bases spanning the gap. Germline V lookup: CDR1 SGHDT, CDR2 YYEEEE. CDR3 size: 14 residues. The CDR3 DNA sequence: TGTGCCAGCAGCTTACTAGGGAGTGGGCAGACCCAGTACTTC. It specifies CASSLLGSGQTQYF.

The rearrangement links TRBV18 to TRBJ1-1; 10 bases line up with TRBD1. The CDR3 consists of 14 residues. V was pared by 2 bases and J by 10 bases, with 7 bases of the junction left unmatched. Germline V gives CDR1 KGHSH, CDR2 LQKENI. The CDR3 DNA reads as TGTGCCAGCTCACCAGCTGGGACAGGGGACCGAGCTTTCTTT. It yields the protein CASSPAGTGDRAFF.

The chain has TRBV7-9 and TRBJ2-5, with D perhaps TRBD1 (5 bases). With 0 bases removed from V and 3 bases from J, the gap between germline ends came to 11 bases. This CDR3 is 15 amino acids long. The V gene's germline CDR1 is SEHNR and CDR2 FQNEAQ (reference sequence). The CDR3 spells CASSLALMDKETQYF. The CDR3 nucleotides are TGTGCCAGCAGCTTAGCGCTAATGGACAAAGAGACCCAGTACTTC. The whole variable domain, remainder taken from reference TRBV7-9 and TRBJ2-5, is DTGVSQNPRHKITKRGQNVTFRCDPISEHNRLYWYRQTLGQGPEFLTYFQNEAQLEKSRLLSDRFSAERPKGSFSTLEIQRTEQGDSAMYLCASSLALMDKETQYFGPGTRLLVL.

The chain recombines TRBV5-4 with TRBJ2-7; unclear D gene. V was shortened by 1 base and J by 0 bases, with 5 bases between the two germline ends. The germline V gene has CDR1 SGHNT and CDR2 YYREEE (reference sequence). The CDR3 loop spans 13 amino acids. This CDR3 reads CASSLPNSYEQYF. Written as DNA, the CDR3 is TGTGCCAGCAGCTTGCCTAACTCCTACGAGCAGTACTTC.

This sequence joins TRBV30 and TRBJ2-7; 8 bases match TRBD2. After removal of 0 bases from V and 6 bases from J, the junction contained 7 bases not matched to a gene. Germline assignment: CDR1 GTSNPN and CDR2 SVGIG (reference sequence). The CDR3 is made up of 14 amino acids. The CDR3 loop is CAWSVGSGVGEQYF. The CDR3 DNA reads as TGTGCCTGGAGTGTCGGTAGCGGGGTCGGCGAGCAGTACTTC.